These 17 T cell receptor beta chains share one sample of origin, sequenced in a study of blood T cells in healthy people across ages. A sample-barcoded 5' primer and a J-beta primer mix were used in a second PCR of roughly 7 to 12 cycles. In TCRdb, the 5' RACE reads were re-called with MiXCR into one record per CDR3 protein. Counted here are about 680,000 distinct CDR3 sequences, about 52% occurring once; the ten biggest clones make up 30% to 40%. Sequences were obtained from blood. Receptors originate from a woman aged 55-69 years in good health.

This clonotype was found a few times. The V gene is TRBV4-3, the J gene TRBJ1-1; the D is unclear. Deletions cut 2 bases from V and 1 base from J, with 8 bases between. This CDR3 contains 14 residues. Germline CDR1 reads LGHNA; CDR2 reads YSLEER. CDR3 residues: CASSQQSGNTEAFF. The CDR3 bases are TGCGCCAGCAGCCAACAGTCAGGGAACACTGAAGCTTTCTTT.

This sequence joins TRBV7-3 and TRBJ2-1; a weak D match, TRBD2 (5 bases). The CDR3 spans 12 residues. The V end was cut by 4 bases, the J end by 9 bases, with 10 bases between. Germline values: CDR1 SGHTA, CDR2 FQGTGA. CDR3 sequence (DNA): TGTGCCAGCAGCTCTACTAGAGCTGAGCAGTTCTTC. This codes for CASSSTRAEQFF.

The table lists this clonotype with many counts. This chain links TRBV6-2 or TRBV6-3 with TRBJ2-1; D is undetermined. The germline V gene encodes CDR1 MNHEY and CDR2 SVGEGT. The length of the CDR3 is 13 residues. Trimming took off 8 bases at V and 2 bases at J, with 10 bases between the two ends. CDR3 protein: CASRWGTYNEQFF. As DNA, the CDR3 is TGTGCCAGCCGGTGGGGTACCTACAATGAGCAGTTCTTC.

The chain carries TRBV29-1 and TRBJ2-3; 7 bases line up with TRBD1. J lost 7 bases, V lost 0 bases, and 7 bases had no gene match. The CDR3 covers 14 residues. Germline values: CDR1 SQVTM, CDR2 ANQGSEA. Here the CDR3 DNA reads TGCAGCGTTGAAGAGGGGACAGCTAGGAATACGCAGTATTTT. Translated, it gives CSVEEGTARNTQYF.

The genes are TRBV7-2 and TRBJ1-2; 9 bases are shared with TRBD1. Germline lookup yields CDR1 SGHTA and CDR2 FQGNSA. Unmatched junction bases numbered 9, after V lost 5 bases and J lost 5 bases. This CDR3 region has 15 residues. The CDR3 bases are TGTGCCAGCAGCCTGATTGGACAGGGGATTTATGGCTACACCTTC. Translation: CASSLIGQGIYGYTF.

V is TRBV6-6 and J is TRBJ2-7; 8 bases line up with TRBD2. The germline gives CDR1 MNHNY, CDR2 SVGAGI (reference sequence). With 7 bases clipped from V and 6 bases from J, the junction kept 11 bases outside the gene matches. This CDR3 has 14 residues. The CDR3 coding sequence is TGTGCCAGCAACCAGCGGGAGAGGGGAACCGAGCAGTACTTC. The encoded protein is CASNQRERGTEQYF.

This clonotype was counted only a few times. The CDR3 coding sequence is TGTGCCAGCAACATCCCGCCGGGACGAATAAACTATGGCTACACCTTC. Translating gives CASNIPPGRINYGYTF. This chain links TRBV6-2 or TRBV6-3 with TRBJ1-2; TRBD1 might be the D (5 bases). This CDR3 has 16 amino acids. Germline V gene lookup returns CDR1 MNHEY and CDR2 SVGEGT. V lost 7 bases, J lost 2 bases, and 20 bases lay in between.

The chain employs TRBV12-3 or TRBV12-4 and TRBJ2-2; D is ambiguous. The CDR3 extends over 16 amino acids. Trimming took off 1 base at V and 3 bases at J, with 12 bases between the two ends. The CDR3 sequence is CASSLGPAEDTGELFF. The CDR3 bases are TGTGCCAGCAGTTTAGGACCTGCGGAAGACACCGGGGAGCTGTTTTTT.

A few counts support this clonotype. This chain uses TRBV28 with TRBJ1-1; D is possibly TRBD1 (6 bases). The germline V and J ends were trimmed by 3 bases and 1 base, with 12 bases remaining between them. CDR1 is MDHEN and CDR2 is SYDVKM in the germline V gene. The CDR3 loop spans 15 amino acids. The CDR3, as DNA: TGTGCCAGCAGTTTCCACCAAGGGGGGAACACTGAAGCTTTCTTT. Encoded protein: CASSFHQGGNTEAFF.

The CDR3 DNA sequence: TGTGCCACCAGTCGAGGAGCGGGAGACACCTACAATGAGCAGTTCTTC. As protein: CATSRGAGDTYNEQFF. The J gene is TRBJ2-1, the V gene TRBV24-1, with TRBD2 identical over 8 bases. This CDR3 has 16 amino acids. Per the germline V gene, CDR1 is KGHDR and CDR2 is SFDVKD. V lost 6 bases and J lost 2; bases outside the gene matches: 8.

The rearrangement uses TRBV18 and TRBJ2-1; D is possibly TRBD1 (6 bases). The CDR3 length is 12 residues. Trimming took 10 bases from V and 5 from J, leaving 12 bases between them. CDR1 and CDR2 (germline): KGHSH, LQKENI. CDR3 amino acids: CAIRDNNNEQFF. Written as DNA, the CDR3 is TGTGCCATCCGGGACAATAACAATGAGCAGTTCTTC.

CDR3 protein: CASSTTGYGYTF. For the CDR3, the DNA is TGTGCCAGCAGTACGACAGGGTATGGCTACACCTTC. The chain carries TRBV12-3 or TRBV12-4 and TRBJ1-2, with 7 nucleotides matching TRBD1. V trimming: 5 bases; J trimming: 5 bases; junction bases outside the gene matches: 2. The CDR3 consists of 12 residues.

The CDR3 sequence is CASSPPTGSGHEQYF. The CDR3 DNA sequence: TGTGCCAGCTCACCACCTACAGGGTCGGGTCACGAGCAGTACTTC. J is TRBJ2-7 and V is TRBV18, with D tentatively TRBD1 (6 bases). The V and J ends lost 0 bases and 5 bases respectively, with 14 bases between them. The germline gives CDR1 KGHSH, CDR2 LQKENI. The CDR3 is 15 residues long. The full variable domain, rest sourced from reference TRBV18 and TRBJ2-7, is NAGVMQNPRHLVRRRGQEARLRCSPMKGHSHVYWYRQLPEEGLKFMVYLQKENIIDESGMPKERFSAEFPKEGPSILRIQQVVRGDSAAYFCASSPPTGSGHEQYFGPGTRLTVT.

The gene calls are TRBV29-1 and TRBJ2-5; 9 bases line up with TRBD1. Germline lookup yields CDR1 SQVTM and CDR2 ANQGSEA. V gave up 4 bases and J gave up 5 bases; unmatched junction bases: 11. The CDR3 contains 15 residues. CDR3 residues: CSVASGTGWVETQYF. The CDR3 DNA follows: TGCAGCGTTGCCTCCGGGACAGGGTGGGTGGAGACCCAGTACTTC.

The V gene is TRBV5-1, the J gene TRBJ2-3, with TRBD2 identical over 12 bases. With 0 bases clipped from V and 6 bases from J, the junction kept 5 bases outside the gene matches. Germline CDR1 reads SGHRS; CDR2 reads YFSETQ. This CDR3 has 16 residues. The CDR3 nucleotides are TGCGCCAGCAGCTTGGAACTAGCGGGAGGAGCGGATACGCAGTATTTT. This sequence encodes CASSLELAGGADTQYF.

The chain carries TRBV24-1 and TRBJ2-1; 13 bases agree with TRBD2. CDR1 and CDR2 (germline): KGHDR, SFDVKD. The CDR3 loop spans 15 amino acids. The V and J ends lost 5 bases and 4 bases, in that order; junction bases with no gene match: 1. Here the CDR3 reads CATSGTSGGYNEQFF. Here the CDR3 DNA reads TGTGCCACCAGTGGGACTAGCGGGGGATACAATGAGCAGTTCTTC.

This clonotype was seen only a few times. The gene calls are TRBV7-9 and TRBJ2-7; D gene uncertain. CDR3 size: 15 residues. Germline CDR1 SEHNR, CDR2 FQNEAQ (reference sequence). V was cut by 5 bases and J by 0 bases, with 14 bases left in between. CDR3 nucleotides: TGTGCCAGCAGCCTAGGGCCCGGCGGCTCCTACGAGCAGTACTTC. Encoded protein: CASSLGPGGSYEQYF.